This is a list of T cell receptor beta chains from one sample in a study of blood T cell repertoires in COVID-19. TCRdb's table, derived via immunoSEQ multiplex PCR, lists solely in-frame clones and lacks some. The repertoire holds 250,000 to 350,000 clones, with about 88% as singletons. The sample taken for sequencing was peripheral blood. These receptors all stem from a human donor with COVID-19, enrolled during active disease. The donor label of this sample is uncertain. CDR3s include the opening cysteine and the closing phenylalanine or tryptophan. The D gene is left open where the match is weak. Clone size is stated in some rows and not others, as once, few, many or a class when expanded.

CDR3aa: CASSSGNPDRDDEQYF
CDR3nt: TGTGCCAGCAGCAGCGGTAATCCGGACAGGGACGACGAGCAGTACTTC
v_gene: TRBV5-4
abundance: NA
d_gene: TRBD1
j_gene: TRBJ2-7

CDR3aa: CASSIDRGQETQYF
CDR3nt: TGTGCCAGTAGTATAGATCGGGGACAAGAGACCCAGTACTTC
v_gene: TRBV19
abundance: once
d_gene: NA
j_gene: TRBJ2-5

CDR3aa: CASSLGLTGEGYTF
CDR3nt: TGTGCCAGCAGCTTGGGTTTGACGGGAGAAGGCTACACCTTC
v_gene: TRBV5-6
abundance: NA
d_gene: NA
j_gene: TRBJ1-2

CDR3aa: CASSPGTSGQTQYF
CDR3nt: TGTGCCAGCAGCCCGGGGACTAGCGGGCAGACCCAGTACTTC
v_gene: TRBV9
abundance: once
d_gene: TRBD2
j_gene: TRBJ2-5

CDR3aa: CASSLGQGAYGYTF
CDR3nt: TGTGCCAGCAGCTTGGGACAGGGCGCCTATGGCTACACCTTC
v_gene: TRBV7-2
abundance: NA
d_gene: TRBD1
j_gene: TRBJ1-2

CDR3aa: CASSFLASGERGIGEQYF
CDR3nt: TGTGCCAGCAGCTTCTTGGCTAGCGGGGAGAGGGGGATTGGCGAGCAGTACTTC
v_gene: TRBV7-2
abundance: many
d_gene: TRBD2
j_gene: TRBJ2-7

CDR3aa: CASSYTDWNTQYF
CDR3nt: TGTGCCAGCAGTTACACCGACTGGAATACGCAGTATTTT
v_gene: TRBV6-9
abundance: NA
d_gene: NA
j_gene: TRBJ2-3

CDR3aa: CASSVAGVNTEAFF
CDR3nt: TGTGCCAGCAGCGTAGCAGGGGTGAACACTGAAGCTTTCTTT
v_gene: TRBV9
abundance: NA
d_gene: NA
j_gene: TRBJ1-1

CDR3aa: CASSLGTAASYEQYF
CDR3nt: TGTGCCAGCAGCCTTGGGACAGCAGCCTCCTACGAGCAGTACTTC
v_gene: TRBV3-1/TRBV3-2
abundance: NA
d_gene: TRBD1
j_gene: TRBJ2-7

CDR3aa: CSVEDSRWASGRVEQYF
CDR3nt: TGCAGCGTTGAAGATTCGAGGTGGGCTAGCGGGAGGGTCGAGCAGTACTTC
v_gene: TRBV29-1
abundance: NA
d_gene: TRBD2
j_gene: TRBJ2-7

CDR3aa: CSASDRGINNEQFF
CDR3nt: TGCAGTGCTAGTGACAGGGGGATTAACAATGAGCAGTTCTTC
v_gene: TRBV20-1
abundance: NA
d_gene: TRBD1
j_gene: TRBJ2-1

CDR3aa: CASSQDVGMEGALTYGYTF
CDR3nt: TGCGCCAGCAGCCAAGATGTAGGGATGGAGGGGGCCCTAACCTATGGCTACACCTTC
v_gene: TRBV4-3
abundance: NA
d_gene: TRBD1
j_gene: TRBJ1-2

CDR3aa: CSVEAPGRNEQFF
CDR3nt: TGCAGCGTTGAAGCCCCAGGGCGGAATGAGCAGTTCTTC
v_gene: TRBV29-1
abundance: NA
d_gene: NA
j_gene: TRBJ2-1

CDR3aa: CASSVLTSPPETQYF
CDR3nt: TGTGCCAGCAGTGTACTCACTAGCCCCCCAGAGACCCAGTACTTC
v_gene: TRBV28
abundance: NA
d_gene: NA
j_gene: TRBJ2-5

CDR3aa: CASSLEAREMADTQYF
CDR3nt: TGCGCCAGCAGCCTGGAGGCGAGGGAGATGGCAGATACGCAGTATTTT
v_gene: TRBV5-1
abundance: few
d_gene: NA
j_gene: TRBJ2-3

CDR3aa: CASSAPPTGTGELFF
CDR3nt: TGTGCCAGCAGTGCCCCTCCGACAGGCACCGGGGAGCTGTTTTTT
v_gene: TRBV25-1
abundance: NA
d_gene: NA
j_gene: TRBJ2-2

CDR3aa: CATGGGDGYTF
CDR3nt: TGTGCCACCGGGGGAGGGGATGGCTACACCTTC
v_gene: TRBV24-1
abundance: few
d_gene: NA
j_gene: TRBJ1-2

CDR3aa: CASSSGTVSRPQHF
CDR3nt: TGTGCCAGCAGCTCTGGGACAGTTAGCCGGCCCCAGCATTTT
v_gene: TRBV28
abundance: few
d_gene: TRBD1
j_gene: TRBJ1-5

CDR3aa: CASGRGQLEAFF
CDR3nt: TGTGCCAGCGGTAGAGGACAGCTTGAAGCTTTCTTT
v_gene: TRBV11-2
abundance: few
d_gene: NA
j_gene: TRBJ1-1

CDR3aa: CAISAVTGGAEAFF
CDR3nt: TGTGCCATCAGTGCCGTGACAGGGGGCGCGGAAGCTTTCTTT
v_gene: TRBV10-3
abundance: few
d_gene: TRBD1
j_gene: TRBJ1-1

CDR3aa: CASSLGQGRNSGANVLTF
CDR3nt: TGCGCCAGCAGCTTAGGACAGGGAAGAAACTCTGGGGCCAACGTCCTGACTTTC
v_gene: TRBV5-1
abundance: NA
d_gene: TRBD1
j_gene: TRBJ2-6

CDR3aa: CASSPTSGEGGEQFF
CDR3nt: TGTGCCAGCTCACCTACTAGCGGGGAGGGCGGTGAGCAGTTCTTC
v_gene: TRBV18
abundance: NA
d_gene: TRBD2
j_gene: TRBJ2-1

CDR3aa: CASSIVTGVEKLFF
CDR3nt: TGTGCCAGTAGTATCGTAACAGGGGTCGAAAAACTGTTTTTT
v_gene: TRBV19
abundance: NA
d_gene: TRBD1
j_gene: TRBJ1-4

CDR3aa: CASGHLIQYF
CDR3nt: TGTGCCAGCGGCCATCTCATTCAGTACTTC
v_gene: TRBV6-5
abundance: NA
d_gene: NA
j_gene: TRBJ2-4

CDR3aa: CASSRVAGVSYEQYF
CDR3nt: TGTGCCAGCAGTAGGGTAGCGGGAGTATCCTACGAGCAGTACTTC
v_gene: TRBV27
abundance: NA
d_gene: TRBD2
j_gene: TRBJ2-7

CDR3aa: CASSIGGTFSYEQYF
CDR3nt: TGTGCCAGTAGTATAGGCGGGACCTTCTCCTACGAGCAGTACTTC
v_gene: TRBV19
abundance: NA
d_gene: NA
j_gene: TRBJ2-7

CDR3aa: CASSYDRGDSRGTDTQYF
CDR3nt: TGTGCCAGCAGTTACGACAGGGGCGACTCTCGGGGCACAGATACGCAGTATTTT
v_gene: TRBV6-2/TRBV6-3
abundance: NA
d_gene: TRBD1
j_gene: TRBJ2-3

CDR3aa: CASSQADLAGVSLSYNEQFF
CDR3nt: TGTGCCAGCAGCCAAGCCGATCTAGCGGGAGTTTCTCTCTCCTACAATGAGCAGTTCTTC
v_gene: TRBV4-2
abundance: once
d_gene: TRBD2
j_gene: TRBJ2-1

CDR3aa: CASSSGQGIFGGYTF
CDR3nt: TGTGCCAGCAGTTCGGGACAGGGAATATTTGGTGGCTACACCTTC
v_gene: TRBV28
abundance: NA
d_gene: TRBD1
j_gene: TRBJ1-2

CDR3aa: CASSWGGEGEQYF
CDR3nt: TGTGCCAGCAGTTGGGGGGGAGAGGGCGAGCAGTACTTC
v_gene: TRBV12-3/TRBV12-4
abundance: NA
d_gene: TRBD2
j_gene: TRBJ2-7

CDR3aa: CASIPGGGGWETQYF
CDR3nt: TGTGCCAGCATTCCCGGAGGGGGCGGTTGGGAGACCCAGTACTTC
v_gene: TRBV28
abundance: NA
d_gene: NA
j_gene: TRBJ2-5

CDR3aa: CASSARLDLGGELFF
CDR3nt: TGTGCCAGCAGCGCTAGACTCGACCTGGGTGGGGAGCTGTTTTTT
v_gene: TRBV9
abundance: NA
d_gene: NA
j_gene: TRBJ2-2

CDR3aa: CSVEPPGVKNIQYF
CDR3nt: TGCAGCGTTGAGCCGCCCGGGGTCAAAAACATTCAGTACTTC
v_gene: TRBV29-1
abundance: NA
d_gene: NA
j_gene: TRBJ2-4

CDR3aa: CASSLNLQGAGNTIYF
CDR3nt: TGCGCCAGCAGCCTAAACCTACAGGGGGCTGGAAACACCATATATTTT
v_gene: TRBV4-3
abundance: NA
d_gene: TRBD1
j_gene: TRBJ1-3

CDR3aa: CASTSSGRTDTQYF
CDR3nt: TGTGCCAGCACCTCTAGCGGGAGGACAGATACGCAGTATTTT
v_gene: TRBV18
abundance: NA
d_gene: TRBD2
j_gene: TRBJ2-3

CDR3aa: CASSESQSGANVLTF
CDR3nt: TGTGCCAGCAGTGAAAGCCAATCTGGGGCCAACGTCCTGACTTTC
v_gene: TRBV6-1
abundance: NA
d_gene: NA
j_gene: TRBJ2-6

CDR3aa: CAWSRGPNSGANVLTF
CDR3nt: TGTGCCTGGAGTCGAGGCCCTAACTCTGGGGCCAACGTCCTGACTTTC
v_gene: TRBV30
abundance: NA
d_gene: NA
j_gene: TRBJ2-6

CDR3aa: CSVVTGGEDSPLHF
CDR3nt: TGCAGCGTCGTTACAGGGGGCGAGGATTCACCCCTCCACTTT
v_gene: TRBV29-1
abundance: NA
d_gene: TRBD1
j_gene: TRBJ1-6

CDR3aa: CASSADRSSTEAFF
CDR3nt: TGTGCCAGCAGCGCGGACAGGTCTTCCACTGAAGCTTTCTTT
v_gene: TRBV9
abundance: few
d_gene: TRBD1
j_gene: TRBJ1-1

CDR3aa: CASSIRLAGDTQYF
CDR3nt: TGTGCCAGCAGCATCCGACTAGCGGGAGATACGCAGTATTTT
v_gene: TRBV2
abundance: NA
d_gene: TRBD2
j_gene: TRBJ2-3

CDR3aa: CASSQRDRESGELFF
CDR3nt: TGTGCCAGCAGCCAACGTGACAGGGAGTCCGGGGAGCTGTTTTTT
v_gene: TRBV3-1/TRBV3-2
abundance: NA
d_gene: TRBD1
j_gene: TRBJ2-2

CDR3aa: CASSYSSGGDGYTF
CDR3nt: TGTGCCAGCAGTTACTCGTCAGGGGGAGATGGCTACACCTTC
v_gene: TRBV6-2/TRBV6-3
abundance: NA
d_gene: TRBD1
j_gene: TRBJ1-2

CDR3aa: CATSRAGDRGRATQYF
CDR3nt: TGTGCCACCAGCAGAGCCGGGGACAGGGGGCGGGCGACCCAGTACTTC
v_gene: TRBV15
abundance: NA
d_gene: TRBD1
j_gene: TRBJ2-5

CDR3aa: CASSSTGITSPLHF
CDR3nt: TGTGCCAGCAGTTCGACAGGGATAACGAGCCCCCTCCACTTT
v_gene: TRBV28
abundance: NA
d_gene: TRBD1
j_gene: TRBJ1-6

CDR3aa: CASSTGNTEAFF
CDR3nt: TGTGCCAGCTCCACGGGGAACACTGAAGCTTTCTTT
v_gene: TRBV28
abundance: NA
d_gene: NA
j_gene: TRBJ1-1

CDR3aa: CASSTGQAGNQPQHF
CDR3nt: TGTGCCAGTAGTACAGGACAGGCGGGCAATCAGCCCCAGCATTTT
v_gene: TRBV19
abundance: NA
d_gene: TRBD1
j_gene: TRBJ1-5

CDR3aa: CASSVEDSGNTIYF
CDR3nt: TGTGCCAGCAGCGTGGAGGACTCTGGAAACACCATATATTTT
v_gene: TRBV9
abundance: NA
d_gene: NA
j_gene: TRBJ1-3

CDR3aa: CASRFGVSYEQYF
CDR3nt: TGTGCCAGCAGATTCGGGGTCTCCTACGAGCAGTACTTC
v_gene: TRBV6-5
abundance: once
d_gene: NA
j_gene: TRBJ2-7

CDR3aa: CASSYSRGTANFQHF
CDR3nt: TGTGCCAGCAGTTACTCGAGGGGGACAGCGAATTTCCAGCATTTT
v_gene: TRBV6-5
abundance: NA
d_gene: TRBD1
j_gene: TRBJ1-5

CDR3aa: CASSLLSTANTGELFF
CDR3nt: TGTGCCAGCAGTTTACTATCGACAGCGAACACCGGGGAGCTGTTTTTT
v_gene: TRBV28
abundance: many
d_gene: NA
j_gene: TRBJ2-2

CDR3aa: CASSLEWATVNTEAFF
CDR3nt: TGTGCCAGCAGCTTGGAGTGGGCGACAGTGAACACTGAAGCTTTCTTT
v_gene: TRBV5-6
abundance: NA
d_gene: NA
j_gene: TRBJ1-1

CDR3aa: CASSLGEIRQPQHF
CDR3nt: TGTGCCAGCAGTTTAGGGGAGATCAGGCAGCCCCAGCATTTT
v_gene: TRBV28
abundance: NA
d_gene: NA
j_gene: TRBJ1-5

CDR3aa: CASSVGAGTDTQYF
CDR3nt: TGTGCCAGCAGCGTAGGTGCGGGCACGGATACGCAGTATTTT
v_gene: TRBV9
abundance: few
d_gene: NA
j_gene: TRBJ2-3

CDR3aa: CASSFRQDGYTF
CDR3nt: TGTGCCAGCAGCTTTCGACAGGATGGCTACACCTTC
v_gene: TRBV7-9
abundance: NA
d_gene: NA
j_gene: TRBJ1-2

CDR3aa: CASSVNSQGTGELFF
CDR3nt: TGTGCCAGCAGCGTAAACAGTCAGGGGACCGGGGAGCTGTTTTTT
v_gene: TRBV9
abundance: NA
d_gene: NA
j_gene: TRBJ2-2

CDR3aa: CATSRDPGEQDEQYF
CDR3nt: TGTGCCACCAGCAGAGATCCAGGGGAACAAGACGAGCAGTACTTC
v_gene: TRBV15
abundance: once
d_gene: NA
j_gene: TRBJ2-7

CDR3aa: CASSLRTGLLNTGELFF
CDR3nt: TGTGCCAGCAGTCTCCGGACAGGCCTTTTGAACACCGGGGAGCTGTTTTTT
v_gene: TRBV27
abundance: NA
d_gene: TRBD1
j_gene: TRBJ2-2

CDR3aa: CASSLGPGAGNTIYF
CDR3nt: TGCGCCAGCAGCTTGGGGCCGGGGGCTGGAAACACCATATATTTT
v_gene: TRBV5-1
abundance: NA
d_gene: NA
j_gene: TRBJ1-3

CDR3aa: CASRHRDSSSYEQYF
CDR3nt: TGTGCCAGCAGGCACCGGGACTCAAGCTCCTACGAGCAGTACTTC
v_gene: TRBV6-5
abundance: NA
d_gene: NA
j_gene: TRBJ2-7

CDR3aa: CASSPGTAGNTIYF
CDR3nt: TGTGCCAGCAGCCCGGGGACAGCTGGAAACACCATATATTTT
v_gene: TRBV7-3
abundance: NA
d_gene: TRBD1
j_gene: TRBJ1-3